These 7 T cell receptor beta chains share one sample of origin, sequenced in a study of chemoradiotherapy in HPV16-positive cancers. The repertoire was sequenced with immunoSEQ multiplex PCR; TCRdb's copy has only in-frame clones and lacks some. The table shows 7,000 or so clones, with around 90% occurring only once. Sequenced material: tumor tissue, taken from a patient who underwent chemoradiotherapy. The receptors were sampled from a human donor with HPV-associated anogenital cancer.

The V and J genes are TRBV27 and TRBJ1-5; weak D call: TRBD1 (5 bases). V was shortened by 5 bases and J by 3 bases, with 20 bases between the two germline ends. Germline loops: CDR1 MNHEY, CDR2 SMNVEV (reference sequence). The CDR3 is 17 residues long. This chain's CDR3 is CASSPIGAGLDNQPQHF. CDR3 coding DNA: TGTGCCAGCAGTCCCATAGGGGCAGGTCTGGACAATCAGCCCCAGCATTTT.

The genes are TRBV5-1 and TRBJ1-3, with a weak D call TRBD1 (5 bases). Trimming took 4 bases from V and 2 from J, leaving 10 bases between them. The CDR3 totals 14 residues. Germline values: CDR1 SGHRS, CDR2 YFSETQ. The chain's CDR3 is CASSGTGAGNTIYF. The CDR3 DNA follows: TGCGCCAGCAGCGGTACAGGTGCTGGAAACACCATATATTTT.

The gene calls are TRBV27 and TRBJ2-5; D may be TRBD2 (6 bases). V dropped 6 bases and J dropped 5 bases, with 16 bases sitting between them. The CDR3 consists of 14 residues. Germline-derived CDR1 and CDR2 are MNHEY and SMNVEV (reference sequence). The CDR3 bases are TGTGCCAGCAGGTCCCCCCGGGAGAGGGAGACCCAGTACTTC. Protein: CASRSPRERETQYF.

The rearrangement links TRBV4-3 to TRBJ1-1, with no clear D. Germline values: CDR1 LGHNA, CDR2 YSLEER. Trimming pared 0 bases from V and 4 bases from J, leaving 15 bases between. The length of the CDR3 is 16 residues. The CDR3 here is CASSQDRGRGTTEAFF. The CDR3 coding sequence is TGCGCCAGCAGCCAAGACCGAGGCCGCGGTACCACTGAAGCTTTCTTT.

By share, this clone counts as large (0.1 to 1%). The chain links TRBV7-9 to TRBJ1-1, with no clear D. Trimming stripped 5 bases from V and 7 bases from J, with 8 bases between. In germline, CDR1 is SEHNR, CDR2 FQNEAQ (reference sequence). The CDR3 totals 11 residues. CDR3 loop: CASSPDGEAFF. The CDR3 DNA reads TGTGCCAGCAGCCCGGACGGTGAAGCTTTCTTT. The entire variable domain, with the rest obtained from reference TRBV7-9 and TRBJ1-1, is as follows: DTGVSQNPRHKITKRGQNVTFRCDPISEHNRLYWYRQTLGQGPEFLTYFQNEAQLEKSRLLSDRFSAERPKGSFSTLEIQRTEQGDSAMYLCASSPDGEAFFGQGTRLTVV.

The genes are TRBV5-6 and TRBJ1-1; D remains ambiguous. V was trimmed by 2 bases and J by 3 bases, leaving 8 bases between them. This CDR3 has 13 residues. The germline CDR1 and CDR2 sequences are SGHDT and YYEEEE. DNA of the CDR3: TGTGCCAGCAGCTTCCAGTCGTACACTGAAGCTTTCTTT. This codes for CASSFQSYTEAFF.

This chain uses TRBV2 with TRBJ2-4; possibly TRBD1 for D (6 bases). The CDR3 runs 12 residues. Per the germline V gene, CDR1 is SNHLY and CDR2 is FYNNEI. Trimming pared 7 bases from V and 5 bases from J, leaving 9 bases between. The CDR3 sequence is CASKQGENIQYF. DNA of the CDR3: TGTGCCAGCAAACAGGGCGAAAACATTCAGTACTTC.